This T cell receptor beta chain was obtained from a study of siplizumab effects on memory and regulatory T cells. Study-wide points: Naive T cells looked more diverse than memory cells and looked like major alloresponse contributors. Relative to controls at 25% to 30%, mappable alloreactive CD4+ clones exhibited a mean Treg-derived proportion of about 69% with siplizumab.

Coculturing was carried out on the mixed lymphocyte reaction cells. It lasted more than five days and was done at 37°C. TCRdb keeps only in-frame clones here, not all; method: immunoSEQ multiplex PCR. The data show 17,000 or so clones, roughly 49% seen once. Deletions cut 4 bases from V and 2 bases from J, with 12 bases between. This CDR3 spans 15 amino acids. Germline assignment: CDR1 SGHNT and CDR2 YYREEE (reference sequence). Details on this clone: What it binds is not known.

V and J are TRBV5-4 and TRBJ2-2, with no clear D. The sequencing input was CFSE-low (dividing) CD4+ T cells sorted from an allogeneic mixed lymphocyte reaction. The TCR originated in a human donor in good health; the cells came from an allogeneic mixed lymphocyte reaction. CDR3 bases: TGTGCCAGCAGCCTCCCCGACACCAACACCGGGGAGCTGTTTTTT. Protein sequence: CASSLPDTNTGELFF. The full variable domain, its missing parts supplied by reference TRBV5-4 and TRBJ2-2, is ETGVTQSPTHLIKTRGQQVTLRCSSQSGHNTVSWYQQALGQGPQFIFQYYREEENGRGNFPPRFSGLQFPNYSSELNVNALELDDSALYLCASSLPDTNTGELFFGEGSRLTVL.